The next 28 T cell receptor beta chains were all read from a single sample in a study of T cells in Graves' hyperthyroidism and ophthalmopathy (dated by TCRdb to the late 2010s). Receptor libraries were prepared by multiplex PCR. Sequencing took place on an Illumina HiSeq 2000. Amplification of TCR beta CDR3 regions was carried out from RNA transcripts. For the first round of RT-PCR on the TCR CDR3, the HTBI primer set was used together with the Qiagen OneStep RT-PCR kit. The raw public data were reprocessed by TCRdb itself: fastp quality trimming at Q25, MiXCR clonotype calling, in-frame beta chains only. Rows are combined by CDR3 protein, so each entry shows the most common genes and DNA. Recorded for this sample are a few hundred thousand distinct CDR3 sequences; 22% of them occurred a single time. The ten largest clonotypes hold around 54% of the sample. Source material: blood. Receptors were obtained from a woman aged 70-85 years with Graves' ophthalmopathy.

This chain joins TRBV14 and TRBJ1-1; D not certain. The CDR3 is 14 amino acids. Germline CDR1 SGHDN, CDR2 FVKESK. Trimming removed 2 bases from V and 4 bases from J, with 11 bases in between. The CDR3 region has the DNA TGTGCCAGCAGCCAAAAGATCTGGGGCACTGAAGCTTTCTTT. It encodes CASSQKIWGTEAFF.

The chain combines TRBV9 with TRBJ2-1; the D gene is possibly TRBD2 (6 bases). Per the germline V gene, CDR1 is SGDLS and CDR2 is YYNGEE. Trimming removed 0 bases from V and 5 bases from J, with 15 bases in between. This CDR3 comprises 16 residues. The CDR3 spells CASSVEGGKAHNEQFF. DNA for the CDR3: TGTGCCAGCAGCGTAGAGGGCGGGAAGGCCCACAATGAGCAGTTCTTC.

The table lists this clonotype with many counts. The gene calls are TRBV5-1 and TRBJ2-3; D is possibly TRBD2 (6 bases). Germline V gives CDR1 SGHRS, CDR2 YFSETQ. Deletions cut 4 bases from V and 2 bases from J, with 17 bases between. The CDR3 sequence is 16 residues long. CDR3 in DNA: TGCGCCAGCAGCACTATGGGGGGAAGCTCCACAGATACGCAGTATTTT. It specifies CASSTMGGSSTDTQYF.

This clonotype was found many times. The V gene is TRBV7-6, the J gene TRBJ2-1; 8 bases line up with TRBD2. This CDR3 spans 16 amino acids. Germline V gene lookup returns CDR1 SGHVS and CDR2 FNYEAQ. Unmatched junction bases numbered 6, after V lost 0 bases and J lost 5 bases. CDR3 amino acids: CASSLALAGPHNEQFF. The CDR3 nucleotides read TGTGCCAGCAGCTTAGCGCTAGCGGGTCCGCACAATGAGCAGTTCTTC.

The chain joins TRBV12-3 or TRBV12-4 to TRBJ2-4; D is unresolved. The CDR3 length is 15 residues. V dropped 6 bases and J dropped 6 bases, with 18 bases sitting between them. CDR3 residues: CASSYLDAPRNIQYF. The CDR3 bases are TGTGCCAGCAGCTACCTTGATGCCCCAAGAAACATTCAGTACTTC.

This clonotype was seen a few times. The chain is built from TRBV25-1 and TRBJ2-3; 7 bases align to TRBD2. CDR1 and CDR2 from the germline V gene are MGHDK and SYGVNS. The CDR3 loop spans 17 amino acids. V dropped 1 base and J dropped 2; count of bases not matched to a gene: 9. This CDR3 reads CASSEFRGGRSTDTQYF. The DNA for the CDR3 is TGTGCCAGCAGTGAATTTAGAGGCGGGAGATCCACAGATACGCAGTATTTT.

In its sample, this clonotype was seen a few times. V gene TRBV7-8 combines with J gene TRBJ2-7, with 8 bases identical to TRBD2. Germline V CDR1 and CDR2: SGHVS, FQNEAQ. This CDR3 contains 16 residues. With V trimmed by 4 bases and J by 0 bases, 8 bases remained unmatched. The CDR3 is CASSSRGAGVSYEQYF. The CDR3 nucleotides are TGTGCCAGCAGCTCACGCGGAGCGGGGGTCTCCTACGAGCAGTACTTC.

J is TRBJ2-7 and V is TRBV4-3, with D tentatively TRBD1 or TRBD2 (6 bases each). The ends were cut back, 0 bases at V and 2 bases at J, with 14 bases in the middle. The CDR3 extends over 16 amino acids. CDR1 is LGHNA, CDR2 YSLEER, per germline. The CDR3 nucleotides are TGCGCCAGCAGCCAAGAGGCGGGACAAACCGCCTACGAGCAGTACTTC. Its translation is CASSQEAGQTAYEQYF.

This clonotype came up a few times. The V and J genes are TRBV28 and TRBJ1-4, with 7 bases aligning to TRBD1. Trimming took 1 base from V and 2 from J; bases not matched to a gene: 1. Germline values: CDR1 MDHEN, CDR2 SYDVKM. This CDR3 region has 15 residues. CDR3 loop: CASSLSTGTNEKLFF. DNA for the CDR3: TGTGCCAGCAGTTTATCGACAGGGACTAATGAAAAACTGTTTTTT.

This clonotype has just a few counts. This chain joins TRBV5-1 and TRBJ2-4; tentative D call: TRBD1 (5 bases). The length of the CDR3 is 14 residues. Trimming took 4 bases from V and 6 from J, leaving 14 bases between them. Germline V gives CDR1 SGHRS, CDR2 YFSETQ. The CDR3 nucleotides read TGCGCCAGCAGCCAGGACACCATAGGAAACATTCAGTACTTC. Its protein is CASSQDTIGNIQYF.

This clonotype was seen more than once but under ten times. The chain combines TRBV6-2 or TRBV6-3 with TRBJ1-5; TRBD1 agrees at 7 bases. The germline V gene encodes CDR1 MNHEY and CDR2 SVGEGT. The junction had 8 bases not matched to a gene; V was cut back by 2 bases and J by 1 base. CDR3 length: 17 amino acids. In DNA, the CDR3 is TGTGCCAGCAGTTACAGACAGGGTCAATTGAGCAATCAGCCCCAGCATTTT. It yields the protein CASSYRQGQLSNQPQHF.

CDR3 region: CASSQGGARYGYTF. The CDR3 nucleotides read TGTGCCAGCAGCCAAGGAGGGGCGAGGTATGGCTACACCTTC. The V call is TRBV3-1, the J call TRBJ1-2, with a possible D match to TRBD1 (5 bases). The CDR3 has 14 residues. The germline V gene has CDR1 LGHDT and CDR2 YNNKEL (reference sequence). Trimming cost V 1 base and J 5 bases, with 11 bases left between them.

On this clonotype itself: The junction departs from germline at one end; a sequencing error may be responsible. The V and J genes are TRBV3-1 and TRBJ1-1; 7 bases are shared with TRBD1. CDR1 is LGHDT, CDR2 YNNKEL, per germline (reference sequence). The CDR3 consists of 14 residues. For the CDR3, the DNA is TGTACCAGCAGCCAGTTCACTACAGGGGAGGGAACTTTCTTT. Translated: CTSSQFTTGEGTFF.

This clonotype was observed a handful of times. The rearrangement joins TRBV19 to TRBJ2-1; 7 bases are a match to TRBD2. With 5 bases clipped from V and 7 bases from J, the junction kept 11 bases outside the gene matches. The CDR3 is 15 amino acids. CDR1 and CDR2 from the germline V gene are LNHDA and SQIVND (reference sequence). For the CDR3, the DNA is TGTGCCAGTAGTGAACGGGGGAGGGCCGGGAATGAGCAGTTCTTC. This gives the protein CASSERGRAGNEQFF.

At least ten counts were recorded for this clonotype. CDR3 bases: TGTGCCAGCAGCTTAGCAGACAGGGGAGGAACTGAAGCTTTCTTT. It yields the protein CASSLADRGGTEAFF. The J gene is TRBJ1-1, the V gene TRBV11-2, with TRBD1 matching over 8 bases. The CDR3 covers 15 residues. In germline, CDR1 is SGHAT, CDR2 FQNNGV. V dropped 1 base and J dropped 5; count of bases not matched to a gene: 6.

DNA of the CDR3: TGTGCCAGCAGCGCCCTTGGTCCCAAAAACATTCAGTACTTC. Its protein product is CASSALGPKNIQYF. The V gene is TRBV25-1, the J gene TRBJ2-4; D call uncertain. From germline, CDR1 is MGHDK and CDR2 SYGVNS. V lost 6 bases, J lost 2 bases, and 11 bases lay in between. This CDR3 is 14 amino acids long.

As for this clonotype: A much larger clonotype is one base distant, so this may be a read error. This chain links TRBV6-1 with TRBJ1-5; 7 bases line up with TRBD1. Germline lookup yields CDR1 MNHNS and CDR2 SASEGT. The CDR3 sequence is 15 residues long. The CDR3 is CASSTGTDSNQPQQF. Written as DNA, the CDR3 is TGTGCCAGCAGTACCGGGACAGACAGCAATCAGCCCCAGCAGTTT.

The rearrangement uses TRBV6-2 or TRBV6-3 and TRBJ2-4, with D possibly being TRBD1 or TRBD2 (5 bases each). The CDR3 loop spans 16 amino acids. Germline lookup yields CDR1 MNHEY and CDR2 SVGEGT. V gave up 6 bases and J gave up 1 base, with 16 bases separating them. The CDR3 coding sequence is TGTGCCAGCAGAGGGACGGACCCCGGGGCCAAAAACATTCAGTACTTC. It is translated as CASRGTDPGAKNIQYF.

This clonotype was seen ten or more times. The CDR3 here is CATSDASVRYEQFF. The CDR3 DNA sequence: TGTGCCACCAGTGATGCGTCTGTTCGCTATGAGCAGTTCTTC. The chain recombines TRBV24-1 with TRBJ2-1; D is undetermined. V gave up 3 bases and J gave up 8 bases, with 13 bases separating them. Germline-derived CDR1 and CDR2 are KGHDR and SFDVKD. The CDR3 sequence is 14 residues long.

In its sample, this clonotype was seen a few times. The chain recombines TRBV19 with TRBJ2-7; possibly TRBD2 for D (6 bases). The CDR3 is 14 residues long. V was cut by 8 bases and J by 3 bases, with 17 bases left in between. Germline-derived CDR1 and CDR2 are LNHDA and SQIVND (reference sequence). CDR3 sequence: CASRRGPPDYEQYF. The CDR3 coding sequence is TGTGCCAGTCGGAGGGGCCCTCCCGACTACGAGCAGTACTTC.

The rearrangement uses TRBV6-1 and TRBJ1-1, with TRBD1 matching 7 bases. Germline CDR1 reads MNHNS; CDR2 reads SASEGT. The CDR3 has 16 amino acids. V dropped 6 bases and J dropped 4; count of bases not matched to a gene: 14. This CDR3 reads CASSSGTAGGGTEAFF. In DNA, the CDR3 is TGTGCCAGCAGCTCCGGGACAGCCGGGGGTGGCACTGAAGCTTTCTTT.

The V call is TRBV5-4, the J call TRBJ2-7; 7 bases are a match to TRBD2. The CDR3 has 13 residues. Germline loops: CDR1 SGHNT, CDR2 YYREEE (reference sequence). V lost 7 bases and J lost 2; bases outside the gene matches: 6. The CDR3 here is CASGLGLTYEQYF. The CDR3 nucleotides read TGTGCCAGCGGGTTGGGACTAACCTACGAGCAGTACTTC.

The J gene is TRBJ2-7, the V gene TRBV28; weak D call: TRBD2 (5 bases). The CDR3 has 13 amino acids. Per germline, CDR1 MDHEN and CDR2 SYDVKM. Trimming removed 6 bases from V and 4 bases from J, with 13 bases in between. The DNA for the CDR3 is TGTGCCAGCAGCCCTGCGGGCAGGTACGAGCAGTACTTC. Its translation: CASSPAGRYEQYF.

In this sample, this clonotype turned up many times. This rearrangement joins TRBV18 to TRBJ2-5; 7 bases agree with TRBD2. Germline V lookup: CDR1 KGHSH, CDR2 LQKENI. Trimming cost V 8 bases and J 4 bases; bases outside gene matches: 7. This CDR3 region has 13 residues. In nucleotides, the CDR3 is TGTGCCAGCAGTCCGCCGGGGGGAGAGACCCAGTACTTC. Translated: CASSPPGGETQYF.

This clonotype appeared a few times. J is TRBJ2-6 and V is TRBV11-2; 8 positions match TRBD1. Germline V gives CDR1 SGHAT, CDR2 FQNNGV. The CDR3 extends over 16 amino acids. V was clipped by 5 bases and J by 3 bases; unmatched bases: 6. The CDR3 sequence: CASSVQGVSGANVLTF. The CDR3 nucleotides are TGTGCCAGCAGCGTACAGGGGGTGAGTGGGGCCAACGTCCTGACTTTC. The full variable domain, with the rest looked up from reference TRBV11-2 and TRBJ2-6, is EAGVAQSPRYKIIEKRQSVAFWCNPISGHATLYWYQQILGQGPKLLIQFQNNGVVDDSQLPKDRFSAERLKGVDSTLKIQPAKLEDSAVYLCASSVQGVSGANVLTFGAGSRLTVL.

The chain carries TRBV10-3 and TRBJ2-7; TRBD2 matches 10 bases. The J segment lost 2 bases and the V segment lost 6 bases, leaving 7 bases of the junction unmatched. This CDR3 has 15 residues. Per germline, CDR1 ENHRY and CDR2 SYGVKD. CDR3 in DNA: TGTGCCATCAGCCAAATAGCGGGAGGAACCTACGAGCAGTACTTC. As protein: CAISQIAGGTYEQYF.

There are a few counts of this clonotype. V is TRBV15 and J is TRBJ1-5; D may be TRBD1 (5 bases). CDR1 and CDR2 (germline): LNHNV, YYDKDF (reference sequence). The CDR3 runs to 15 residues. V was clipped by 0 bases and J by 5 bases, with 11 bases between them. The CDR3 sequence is CATSRDGGSYQPQHF. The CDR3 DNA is TGTGCCACCAGCAGAGACGGGGGAAGCTATCAGCCCCAGCATTTT.

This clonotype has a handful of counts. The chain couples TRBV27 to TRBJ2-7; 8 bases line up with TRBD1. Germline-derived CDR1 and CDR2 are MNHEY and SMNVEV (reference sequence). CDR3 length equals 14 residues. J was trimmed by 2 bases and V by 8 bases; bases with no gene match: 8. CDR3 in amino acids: CASRQGTETYEQYF. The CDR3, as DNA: TGTGCCAGCCGACAGGGGACGGAAACCTACGAGCAGTACTTC.